This entry describes one T cell receptor (beta chain). Per germline, CDR1 SGDLS and CDR2 YYNGEE. The CDR3 contains 16 residues. The data belong to a study of blood T cells in healthy people across ages. Using a J-beta primer mix together with a sample-barcoded 5' primer, a second PCR was run for roughly 6 to 12 cycles. Carrying 12 random nucleotides, a template-switch adaptor labeled each individual cDNA molecule. TCRdb re-derived calls from the 5' RACE reads in MiXCR, one entry per CDR3 protein. The sample contains about 1.6 million distinct CDR3 sequences, roughly 32% of which appear only once. This receptor was taken from a woman in her twenties or thirties in good health. Sequenced: blood. This chain uses TRBV9 with TRBJ2-4; D gene ambiguous. The J call may be faulty, since TRBJ2-7 better matches the DNA end. CDR3 protein: CASSTNGGVTTYEQYF. For the CDR3, the DNA is TGTGCCAGCAGCACCAATGGTGGGGTTACGACCTACGAGCAGTACTTC.